The 10 T cell receptor beta chains in this list originate from one sample, sequenced in a study of radiation and T cells in renal cell carcinoma. Measured with immunoSEQ multiplex PCR; TCRdb has only the in-frame clones, and not every one. The sample has around 170,000 clones, roughly nine tenths seen once; the top ten hold approximately 11%. Time point reported: blood 4 weeks post-SBRT, at nephrectomy. Treatment reported: 15 Gy SBRT to primary tumor, nephrectomy 4 weeks later. The sequences come from blood, collected from a patient whose treatment included radiotherapy and nephrectomy. The source of these receptors is a woman in her fifties or sixties with renal cell carcinoma.

This rearrangement joins TRBV15 to TRBJ1-2; D gene ambiguous. Germline V gene lookup returns CDR1 LNHNV and CDR2 YYDKDF (reference sequence). The CDR3 sequence is 17 residues long. Between the trimmed V and J ends, which lost 0 bases and 6 bases, there was a span of 20 bases. In DNA, the CDR3 is TGTGCCACCAGCAGAGATTTAGCCCCTCTTTTCCAGGATGGCTACACCTTC. This encodes CATSRDLAPLFQDGYTF.

The chain links TRBV9 to TRBJ2-3; unclear D gene. CDR1 is SGDLS and CDR2 is YYNGEE in the germline V gene. The length of the CDR3 is 14 residues. The ends were cut back, 5 bases at V and 4 bases at J, with 14 bases in the middle. CDR3: CASSSPPAPDTQYF. In DNA form, the CDR3 reads TGTGCCAGCAGTTCCCCCCCAGCTCCAGATACGCAGTATTTT.

The chain couples TRBV2 to TRBJ1-2, with D hard to call. Looked up from germline, CDR1 is SNHLY and CDR2 is FYNNEI. V was pared by 3 bases and J by 1 base, with 12 bases between. The CDR3 contains 15 residues. The CDR3 DNA reads as TGTGCCAGCAGTGATGAAGTAAGGGATAACTATGGCTACACCTTC. Translated, it gives CASSDEVRDNYGYTF.

The genes are TRBV19 and TRBJ1-6; D not resolved. CDR3 length: 15 residues. Trimming took off 4 bases at V and 0 bases at J, with 7 bases between the two ends. In germline, CDR1 is LNHDA, CDR2 SQIVND (reference sequence). The CDR3 spells CASSNGVSYNSPLHF. The CDR3 coding sequence is TGTGCCAGTAGTAACGGGGTCTCCTATAATTCACCCCTCCACTTT.

The rearrangement links TRBV7-9 to TRBJ2-7, with TRBD1 identical over 7 bases. This CDR3 has 14 amino acids. The V gene's germline CDR1 is SEHNR and CDR2 FQNEAQ (reference sequence). With 3 bases clipped from V and 2 bases from J, the junction kept 4 bases outside the gene matches. The CDR3 coding sequence is TGTGCCAGCAGCTTGGGGGACAGCCCCTACGAGCAGTACTTC. Its translation is CASSLGDSPYEQYF.

The chain links TRBV6-5 to TRBJ2-2; D gene unclear. The CDR3 loop spans 13 amino acids. The germline CDR1 and CDR2 sequences are MNHEY and SVGAGI. The V end was cut by 5 bases, the J end by 4 bases, with 8 bases between. The DNA of the CDR3 is TGTGCCAGCAGTCCAAGGACCACCGGGGAGCTGTTTTTT. Translation: CASSPRTTGELFF.

The chain is built from TRBV7-2 and TRBJ1-1; D is possibly TRBD1 (5 bases). The germline CDR1 and CDR2 sequences are SGHTA and FQGNSA. The CDR3 totals 15 residues. Trimming stripped 5 bases from V and 2 bases from J, with 15 bases between. The DNA for the CDR3 is TGTGCCAGCAGCATCCAGACAGCGATCAACACTGAAGCTTTCTTT. Encoded protein: CASSIQTAINTEAFF. Variable domain in full (rest from reference TRBV7-2 and TRBJ1-1): GAGVSQSPSNKVTEKGKDVELRCDPISGHTALYWYRQSLGQGLEFLIYFQGNSAPDKSGLPSDRFSAERTGGSVSTLTIQRTQQEDSAVYLCASSIQTAINTEAFFGQGTRLTVV.

This clone was picked up one time. This rearrangement joins TRBV18 to TRBJ1-2, with TRBD1 as a possible D gene (5 bases). Germline V gene lookup returns CDR1 KGHSH and CDR2 LQKENI. V was pared by 2 bases and J by 6 bases, with 13 bases between. The CDR3 runs to 14 residues. DNA of the CDR3: TGTGCCAGCTCACCAGCAGGGTTGGAGAATGGCTACACCTTC. Its protein product is CASSPAGLENGYTF.

The gene calls are TRBV4-1 and TRBJ2-7; 12 nucleotides agree with TRBD1. Trimming at V came to 4 bases and at J to 4 bases, leaving 5 bases not matched to a gene. Germline CDR1 reads MGHRA; CDR2 reads YSYEKL. The CDR3 has 15 amino acids. The CDR3 protein is CASSPGQGAIYEQYF. In DNA, the CDR3 is TGCGCCAGCAGCCCGGGACAGGGGGCGATTTACGAGCAGTACTTC.

This sequence joins TRBV7-9 and TRBJ1-1; TRBD1 is a possible D gene (6 bases). Germline-derived CDR1 and CDR2 are SEHNR and FQNEAQ (reference sequence). The CDR3 covers 13 residues. Trimming took off 5 bases at V and 1 base at J, with 8 bases between the two ends. The CDR3 sequence: CASSATGNTEAFF. In DNA, the CDR3 is TGTGCCAGCAGCGCGACAGGGAACACTGAAGCTTTCTTT. Together with reference TRBV7-9 and TRBJ1-1, the CDR3 gives the full variable domain: DTGVSQNPRHKITKRGQNVTFRCDPISEHNRLYWYRQTLGQGPEFLTYFQNEAQLEKSRLLSDRFSAERPKGSFSTLEIQRTEQGDSAMYLCASSATGNTEAFFGQGTRLTVV.